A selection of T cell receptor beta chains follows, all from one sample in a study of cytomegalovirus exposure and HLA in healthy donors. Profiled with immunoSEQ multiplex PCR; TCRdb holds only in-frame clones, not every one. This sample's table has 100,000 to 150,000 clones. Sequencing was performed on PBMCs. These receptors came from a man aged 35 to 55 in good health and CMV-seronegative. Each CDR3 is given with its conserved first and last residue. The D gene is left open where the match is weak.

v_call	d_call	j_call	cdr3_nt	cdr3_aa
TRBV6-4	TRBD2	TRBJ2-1	TGTGCCAGCAGTGACTCGAGCGGGAGTTCGAATGAGCAGTTCTTC	CASSDSSGSSNEQFF
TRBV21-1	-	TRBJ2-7	TGTGCCAGCAGCAAAACCCCCCACCCTTCGACTAGCGGGACTGCCCCATCCTACGAGCAGTACTTC	CASSKTPHPSTSGTAPSYEQYF
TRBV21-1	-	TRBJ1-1	TGTGCCCTTTGTGAGGCCTACACTGAAGCTTTCTTT	CALCEAYTEAFF
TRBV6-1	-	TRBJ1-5	TGTGCCAGCAGCGAAAGCGCGCTGAGCAATCAGCCCCAGCATTTT	CASSESALSNQPQHF
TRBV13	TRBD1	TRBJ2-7	TGTGCCAGCAGCACCCGACAGGGGCCCCGCGCCTACGAGCAGTACTTC	CASSTRQGPRAYEQYF
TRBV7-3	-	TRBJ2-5	TGTGCCAGCAGCTTACCAGTGACTGGGGAGACCCAGTACTTC	CASSLPVTGETQYF
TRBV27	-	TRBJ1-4	TGTGCCAGCAGCGAGGGATTCGCAGAAAAACTGTTTTTT	CASSEGFAEKLFF
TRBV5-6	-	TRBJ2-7	TGTGCCAGCAGCCCCATACACGGACAGTTCAAGCAGTACTTC	CASSPIHGQFKQYF
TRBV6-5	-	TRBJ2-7	TGTGCCAGCGCGGGATCCTCCTACGAGCAGTACTTC	CASAGSSYEQYF
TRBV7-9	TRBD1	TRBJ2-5	TGTGCCAGCAGCTTGCAGGAGACAGGGGAAAAAGAGACCCAGTACTTC	CASSLQETGEKETQYF
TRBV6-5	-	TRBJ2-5	TGTGCCAGCAGTCTAGGGAGGGAGACCCAGTACTTC	CASSLGRETQYF
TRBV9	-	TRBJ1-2	TGTGCCAGCAGCCCCCAGGCGATCTATGGCTACACCTTC	CASSPQAIYGYTF
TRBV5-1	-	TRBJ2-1	TGCGCCAGCAGCTTGATGCCCCAGCGCCAAAACTCCCAGTTCTTC	CASSLMPQRQNSQFF
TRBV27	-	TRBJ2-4	TGTGCCAGCAGTTTAATCCCAGATCTAGCCAAAAACATTCAGTACTTC	CASSLIPDLAKNIQYF
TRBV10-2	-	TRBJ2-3	TGCGCCAGCACTCTCGGACAGAAATTCTCGCCTAGCACAGATACGCAGTATTTT	CASTLGQKFSPSTDTQYF
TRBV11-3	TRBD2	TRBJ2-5	TGTGCCAGCAGCTTAGAGGGCGGGGGACAAGAGACCCAGTACTTC	CASSLEGGGQETQYF
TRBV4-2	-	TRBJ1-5	TGTGCCAGCAGCCTACAGGGAAATAGCAATCAGCCCCAGCATTTT	CASSLQGNSNQPQHF
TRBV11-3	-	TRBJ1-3	TGTGCCAGCAGCTTAGGTCCCGGTTCAGGAAACACCATATATTTT	CASSLGPGSGNTIYF
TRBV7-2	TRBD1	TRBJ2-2	TGTGCCAGCAGCTCTTGGACAGGGGGCAGGGCCGGGGAGCTGTTTTTT	CASSSWTGGRAGELFF
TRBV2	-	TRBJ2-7	TGTGCGACGAGGAGGAGCTCCTACGAGCAGTACTTC	CATRRSSYEQYF
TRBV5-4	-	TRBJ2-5	TGTGCCAGCAGCTTGGACCGGGAGACCCAGTACTTC	CASSLDRETQYF
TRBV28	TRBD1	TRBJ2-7	TGTGCCAGCAGTACACCTACAGGGGGTCGGCTGTTGGAGCAGTACTTC	CASSTPTGGRLLEQYF
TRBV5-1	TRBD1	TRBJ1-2	TGCGCCAGCAGCATGACAGGGGATAGCTATGGCTACACCTTC	CASSMTGDSYGYTF
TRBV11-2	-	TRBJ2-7	TGTGCCAGCAGCCACTCCTACGAGCAGTACTTC	CASSHSYEQYF
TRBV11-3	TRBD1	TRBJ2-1	TGTGCCAGCAGCTTAGCGGGACAGGAATACAATGAGCAGTTCTTC	CASSLAGQEYNEQFF
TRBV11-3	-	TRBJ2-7	TGTGCCAGCAGCCTCAGGGGATACGAGCAGTACTTC	CASSLRGYEQYF
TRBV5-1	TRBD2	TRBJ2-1	TGCGCCAGCAGCTCGCTGACTAGCGGGGCTGAGCAGTTCTTC	CASSSLTSGAEQFF
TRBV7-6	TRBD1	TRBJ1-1	TGTGCCAGCCATGCAAACAGGGGGAACACTGAAGCTTTCTTT	CASHANRGNTEAFF
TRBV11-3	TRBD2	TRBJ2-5	TGTGCCAGCAGCCTAAGGACTAGCGGGAGGGCCGGAAGTCGAGAGACCCAGTACTTC	CASSLRTSGRAGSRETQYF
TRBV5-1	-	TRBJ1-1	TGCGCCAGCAGCTTGGGGCCCCTCACTGAAGCTTTCTTT	CASSLGPLTEAFF
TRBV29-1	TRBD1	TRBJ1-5	TGCAGCGTTGCCGGGACAGGGGGCGGCCAGCCCCAGCATTTT	CSVAGTGGGQPQHF
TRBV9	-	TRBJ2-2	TGTGCCAGCAGCGTAGCTACTACCCTAGTTGGGGAGCTGTTTTTT	CASSVATTLVGELFF
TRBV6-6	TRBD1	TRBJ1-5	TGTGCCAGCAGGGTAATTCGGACAGGAGAAAATACCCAGCATTTT	CASRVIRTGENTQHF
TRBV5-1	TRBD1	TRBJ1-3	TGCGCCAGCAGCTCGACAGGGACCCTATCTGGAAACACCATATATTTT	CASSSTGTLSGNTIYF
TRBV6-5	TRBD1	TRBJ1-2	TGTGCCAGCAGGATAAGACAGGGCCGTAAGGGAGGCTACACCTTC	CASRIRQGRKGGYTF
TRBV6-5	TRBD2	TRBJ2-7	TGTGCCAGTAGGAGACCTAGCGGGTACGAGCAGTACTTC	CASRRPSGYEQYF
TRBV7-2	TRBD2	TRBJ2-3	TGTGCCAGCAGCTTATTTTTACTAGCGGGAGGACTTAGCACAGATACGCAGTATTTT	CASSLFLLAGGLSTDTQYF
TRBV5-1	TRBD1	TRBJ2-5	TGCGCCAGCAGATTCGACAGGGAGACAGCCCAGTACTTC	CASRFDRETAQYF
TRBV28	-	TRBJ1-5	TGTGCCAGCAGCCGGGGTTTTAGCAATCAGCCCCAGCATTTT	CASSRGFSNQPQHF
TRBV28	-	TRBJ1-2	TGTGCCAGCAGTTTCAGCGACGCCGGTGGCTACACCTTC	CASSFSDAGGYTF
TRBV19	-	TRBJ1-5	TGTGCCAGTAGTACCGGGATTCTAAATCAGCCCCAGCATTTT	CASSTGILNQPQHF
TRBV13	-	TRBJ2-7	TGTGCCAGCAGCCAGGTGTCTGAATCCTACGAGCAGTACTTC	CASSQVSESYEQYF
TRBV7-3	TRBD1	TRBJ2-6	TGTGCCAGCAGCTTAGTAACAGGGGGCGCTGGGGCCAACGTCCTGACTTTC	CASSLVTGGAGANVLTF
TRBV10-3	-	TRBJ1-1	TGTGCCATCAGTGACAGGGCCGAGAACACTGAAGCTTTCTTT	CAISDRAENTEAFF
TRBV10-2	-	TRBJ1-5	TGCGCCAGCAGTGAGTCCGGCAGGAACAATCAGCCCCAGCATTTT	CASSESGRNNQPQHF
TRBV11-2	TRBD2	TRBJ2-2	TGTGCCAGCAGCTCCTCAGGTTGGTCTAGCGGGAGGAGGACCGGGGAGCTGTTTTTT	CASSSSGWSSGRRTGELFF
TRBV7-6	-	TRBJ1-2	TGTGCCAGCAGCTCAGCGCGGGGGTATGGCTACACCTTC	CASSSARGYGYTF
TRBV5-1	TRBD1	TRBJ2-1	TGCGCCAGCAGCCCCCGCGGACAGGGGGCCTTATCTAGCGTCGGTAACAATGAGCAGTTCTTC	CASSPRGQGALSSVGNNEQFF
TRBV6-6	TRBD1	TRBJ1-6	TGTGCCAGCACCATCCTCACAGGGGAGACACCCCTCCACTTT	CASTILTGETPLHF
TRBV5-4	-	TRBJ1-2	TGTGCCAGCAGCTTAAGGGGGTCTAACTATGGCTACACCTTC	CASSLRGSNYGYTF